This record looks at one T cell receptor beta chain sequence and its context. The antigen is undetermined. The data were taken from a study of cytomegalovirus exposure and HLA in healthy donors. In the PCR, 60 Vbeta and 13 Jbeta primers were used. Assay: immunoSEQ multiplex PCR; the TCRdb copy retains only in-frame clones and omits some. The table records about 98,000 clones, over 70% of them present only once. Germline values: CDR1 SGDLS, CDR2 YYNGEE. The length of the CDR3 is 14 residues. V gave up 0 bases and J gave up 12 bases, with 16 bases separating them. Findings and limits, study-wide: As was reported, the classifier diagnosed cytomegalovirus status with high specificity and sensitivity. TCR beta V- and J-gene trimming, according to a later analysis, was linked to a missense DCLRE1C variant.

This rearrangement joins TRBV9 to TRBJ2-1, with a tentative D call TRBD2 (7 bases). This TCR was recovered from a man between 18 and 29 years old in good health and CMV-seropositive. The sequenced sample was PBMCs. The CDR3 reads CASSVGGGEIVQFF. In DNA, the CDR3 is TGTGCCAGCAGCGTAGGAGGGGGGGAAATTGTGCAGTTCTTC.